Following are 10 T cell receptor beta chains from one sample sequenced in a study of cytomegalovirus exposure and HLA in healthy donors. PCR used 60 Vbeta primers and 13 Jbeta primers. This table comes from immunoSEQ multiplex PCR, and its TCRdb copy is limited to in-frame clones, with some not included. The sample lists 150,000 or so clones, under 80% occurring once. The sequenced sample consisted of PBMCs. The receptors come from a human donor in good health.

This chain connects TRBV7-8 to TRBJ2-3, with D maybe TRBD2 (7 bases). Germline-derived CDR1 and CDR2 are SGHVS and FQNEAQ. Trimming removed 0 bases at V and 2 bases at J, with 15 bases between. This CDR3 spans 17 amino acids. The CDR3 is CASSLAGAGDDTDTQYF. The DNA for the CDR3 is TGTGCCAGCAGCTTAGCGGGGGCGGGGGACGACACAGATACGCAGTATTTT.

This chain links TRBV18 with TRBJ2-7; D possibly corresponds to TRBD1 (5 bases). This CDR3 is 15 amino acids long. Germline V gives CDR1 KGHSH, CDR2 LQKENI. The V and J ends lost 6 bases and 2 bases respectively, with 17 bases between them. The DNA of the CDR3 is TGTGCCAGCTCCGGAAAAGACAGTTTTCCCTACGAGCAGTACTTC. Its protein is CASSGKDSFPYEQYF.

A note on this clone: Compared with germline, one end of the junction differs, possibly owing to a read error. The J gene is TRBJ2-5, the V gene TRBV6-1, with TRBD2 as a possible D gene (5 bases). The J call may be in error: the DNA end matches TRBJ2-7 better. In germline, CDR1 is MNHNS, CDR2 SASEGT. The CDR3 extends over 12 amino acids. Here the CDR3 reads CASSEGSYEQYF. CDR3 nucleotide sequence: TGTGCCAGCAGCGAAGGGAGCTACGAGCAGTACTTC.

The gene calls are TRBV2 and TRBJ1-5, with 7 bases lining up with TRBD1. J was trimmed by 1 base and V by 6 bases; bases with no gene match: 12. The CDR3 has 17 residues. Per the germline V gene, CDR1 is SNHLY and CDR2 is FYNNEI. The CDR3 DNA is TGTGCCAGCAGAGCGACAGGGTCTGGAACGAGCAATCAGCCCCAGCATTTT. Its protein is CASRATGSGTSNQPQHF.

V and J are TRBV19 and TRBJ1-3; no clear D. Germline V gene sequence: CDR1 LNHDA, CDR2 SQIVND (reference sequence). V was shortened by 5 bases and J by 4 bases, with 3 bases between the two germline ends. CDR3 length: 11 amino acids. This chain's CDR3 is CASSLGNTIYF. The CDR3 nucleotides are TGTGCCAGTAGTCTGGGAAACACCATATATTTT.

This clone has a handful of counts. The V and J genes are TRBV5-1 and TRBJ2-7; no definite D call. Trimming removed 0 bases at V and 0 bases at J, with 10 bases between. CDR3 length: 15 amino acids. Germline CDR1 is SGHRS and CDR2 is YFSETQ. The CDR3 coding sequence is TGCGCCAGCAGCTTGGAGTTGCGCCGCTCCTACGAGCAGTACTTC. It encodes CASSLELRRSYEQYF.

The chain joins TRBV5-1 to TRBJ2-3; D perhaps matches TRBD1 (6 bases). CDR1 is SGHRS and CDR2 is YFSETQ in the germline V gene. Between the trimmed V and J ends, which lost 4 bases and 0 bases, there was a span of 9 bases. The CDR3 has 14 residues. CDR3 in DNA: TGCGCCAGCAGCCCAGGACAGAGCACAGATACGCAGTATTTT. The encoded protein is CASSPGQSTDTQYF.

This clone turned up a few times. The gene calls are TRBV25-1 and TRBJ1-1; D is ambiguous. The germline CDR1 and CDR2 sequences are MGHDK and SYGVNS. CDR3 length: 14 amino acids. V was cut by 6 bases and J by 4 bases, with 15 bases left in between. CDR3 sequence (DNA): TGTGCCAGCAGCGGCACAGTATTTAGCACTGAAGCTTTCTTT. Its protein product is CASSGTVFSTEAFF.

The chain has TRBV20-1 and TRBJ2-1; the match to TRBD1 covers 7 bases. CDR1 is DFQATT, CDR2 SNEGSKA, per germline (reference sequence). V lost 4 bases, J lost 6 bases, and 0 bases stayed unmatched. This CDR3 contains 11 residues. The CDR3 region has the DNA TGCAGTGCTAACAGGGGCAATGAGCAGTTCTTC. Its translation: CSANRGNEQFF.

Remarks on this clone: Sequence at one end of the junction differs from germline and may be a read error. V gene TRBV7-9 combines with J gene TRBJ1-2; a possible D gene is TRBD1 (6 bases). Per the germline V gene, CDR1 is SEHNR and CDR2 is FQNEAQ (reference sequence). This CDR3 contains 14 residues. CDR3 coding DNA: TGTTCCAGCAGCTCTTCAGGGGTTAACTATGGCTACACCTTC. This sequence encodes CSSSSSGVNYGYTF.